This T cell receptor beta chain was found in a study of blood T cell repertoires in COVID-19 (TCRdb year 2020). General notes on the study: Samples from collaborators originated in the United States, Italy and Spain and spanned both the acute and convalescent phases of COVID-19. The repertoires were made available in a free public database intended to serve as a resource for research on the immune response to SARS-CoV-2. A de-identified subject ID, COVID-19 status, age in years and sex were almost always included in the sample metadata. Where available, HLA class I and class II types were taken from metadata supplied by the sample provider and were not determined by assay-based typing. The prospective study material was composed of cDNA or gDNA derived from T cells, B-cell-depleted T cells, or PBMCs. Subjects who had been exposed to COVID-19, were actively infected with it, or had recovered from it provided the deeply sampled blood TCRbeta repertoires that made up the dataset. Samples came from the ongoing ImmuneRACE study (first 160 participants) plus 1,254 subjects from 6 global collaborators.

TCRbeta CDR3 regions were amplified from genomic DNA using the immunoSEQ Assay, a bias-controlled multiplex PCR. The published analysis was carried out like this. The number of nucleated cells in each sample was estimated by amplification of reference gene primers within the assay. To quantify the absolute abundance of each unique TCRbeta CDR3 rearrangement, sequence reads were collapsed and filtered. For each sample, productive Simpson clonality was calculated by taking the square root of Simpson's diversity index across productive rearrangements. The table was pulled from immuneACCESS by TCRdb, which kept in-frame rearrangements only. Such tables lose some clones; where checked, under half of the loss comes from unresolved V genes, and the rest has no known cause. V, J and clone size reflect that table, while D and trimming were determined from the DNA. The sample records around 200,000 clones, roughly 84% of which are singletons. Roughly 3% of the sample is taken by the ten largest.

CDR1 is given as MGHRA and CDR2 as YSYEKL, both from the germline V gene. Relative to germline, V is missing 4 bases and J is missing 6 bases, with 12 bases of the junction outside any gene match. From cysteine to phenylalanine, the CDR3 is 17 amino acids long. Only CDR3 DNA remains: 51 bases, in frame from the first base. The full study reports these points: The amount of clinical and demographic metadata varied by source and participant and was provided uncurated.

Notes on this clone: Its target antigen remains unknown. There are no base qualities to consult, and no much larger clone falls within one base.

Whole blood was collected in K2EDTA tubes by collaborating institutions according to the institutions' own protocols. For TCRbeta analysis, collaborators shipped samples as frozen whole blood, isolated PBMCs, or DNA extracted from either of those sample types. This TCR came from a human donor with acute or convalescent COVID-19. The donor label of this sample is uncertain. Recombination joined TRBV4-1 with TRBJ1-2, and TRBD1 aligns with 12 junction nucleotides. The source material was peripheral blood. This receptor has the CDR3 CASSPLPGQGARNGYTF. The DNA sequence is TGCGCCAGCAGCCCACTTCCGGGACAGGGGGCGCGTAATGGCTACACCTTC.